Below, 5 T cell receptor beta chains from the same sample are listed, as sequenced in a study of beta chain features in type 1 diabetes. The investigators reverse transcribed all of the isolated RNA, so they sequenced expressed TCRB transcripts. The assay was immunoSEQ multiplex PCR, and TCRdb's table has in-frame clones only and misses some. The data show hundreds of thousands of clones, around an eighth seen once. Their recognized antigens are unknown. Findings of the study overall: TCRB CDR3s were moderately but significantly shorter in Type 1 diabetes patients in all four CD4+ subsets.

Sequenced: naive CD4+ T cells from blood. These receptors all stem from a man between 18 and 35 years old with type 1 diabetes.

This clone was seen a handful of times. The chain couples TRBV20-1 to TRBJ2-1, with no clear D. The CDR3 extends over 11 amino acids. Germline V gene sequence: CDR1 DFQATT, CDR2 SNEGSKA (reference sequence). CDR3 sequence reads: CSVLALDEQFF. The CDR3 bases are TGCAGCGTTTTGGCTTTGGATGAGCAGTTCTTC.

In its sample, this clone was seen a few times. V is TRBV29-1 and J is TRBJ2-7; D perhaps matches TRBD2 (6 bases). With 4 bases removed from V and 4 bases from J, the gap between germline ends came to 14 bases. The CDR3 contains 13 residues. Germline V gene sequence: CDR1 SQVTM, CDR2 ANQGSEA. This chain's CDR3 is CSVGGLSPYEQYF. The CDR3 region has the DNA TGCAGCGTTGGGGGACTTTCCCCATACGAGCAGTACTTC.

This chain uses TRBV9 with TRBJ2-7; no firm D call. Between the trimmed V and J ends, which lost 3 bases and 0 bases, there was a span of 16 bases. Germline V lookup: CDR1 SGDLS, CDR2 YYNGEE. The length of the CDR3 is 16 residues. The CDR3 reads CASSAGAADGSYEQYF. CDR3 bases: TGTGCCAGCAGCGCCGGAGCCGCCGACGGCTCCTACGAGCAGTACTTC.

This clone has just a few counts. The gene calls are TRBV30 and TRBJ1-4; D might be TRBD1 (5 bases). With 0 bases removed from V and 8 bases from J, the gap between germline ends came to 16 bases. The CDR3 runs 15 residues. CDR1 GTSNPN and CDR2 SVGIG come from the germline V gene (reference sequence). CDR3: CAWSVLGGVEEKLFF. The CDR3 region has the DNA TGTGCCTGGAGTGTACTGGGGGGGGTAGAGGAAAAACTGTTTTTT.

This clone was observed a handful of times. V gene TRBV29-1 combines with J gene TRBJ1-2; unclear D gene. The germline gives CDR1 SQVTM, CDR2 ANQGSEA. Trimming stripped 5 bases from V and 3 bases from J, with 10 bases between. The CDR3 totals 12 residues. Written as DNA, the CDR3 is TGCAGCGTTAGAGAAGTATACTATGGCTACACCTTC. Translation: CSVREVYYGYTF.